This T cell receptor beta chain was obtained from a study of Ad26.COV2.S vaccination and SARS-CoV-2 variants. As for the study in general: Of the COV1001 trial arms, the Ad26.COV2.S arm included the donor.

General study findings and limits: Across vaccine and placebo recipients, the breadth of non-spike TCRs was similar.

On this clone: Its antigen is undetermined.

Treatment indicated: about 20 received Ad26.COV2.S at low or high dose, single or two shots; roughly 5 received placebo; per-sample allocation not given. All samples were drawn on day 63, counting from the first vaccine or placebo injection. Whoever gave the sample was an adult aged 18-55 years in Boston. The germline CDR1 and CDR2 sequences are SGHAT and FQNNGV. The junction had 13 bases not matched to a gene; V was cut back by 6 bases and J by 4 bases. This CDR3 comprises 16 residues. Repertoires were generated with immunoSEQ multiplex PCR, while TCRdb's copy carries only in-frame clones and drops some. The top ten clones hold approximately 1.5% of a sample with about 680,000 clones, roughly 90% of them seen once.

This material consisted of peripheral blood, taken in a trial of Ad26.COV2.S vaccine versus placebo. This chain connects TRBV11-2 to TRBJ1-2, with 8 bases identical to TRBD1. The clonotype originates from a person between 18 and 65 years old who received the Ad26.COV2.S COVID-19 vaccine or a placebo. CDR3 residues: CASRQGQGEVLYGYTF. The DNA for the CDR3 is TGTGCCAGCAGACAAGGACAGGGTGAGGTCCTCTATGGCTACACCTTC. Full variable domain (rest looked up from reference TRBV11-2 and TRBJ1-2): EAGVAQSPRYKIIEKRQSVAFWCNPISGHATLYWYQQILGQGPKLLIQFQNNGVVDDSQLPKDRFSAERLKGVDSTLKIQPAKLEDSAVYLCASRQGQGEVLYGYTFGSGTRLTVV.